Sequencing of this T cell receptor beta chain was carried out in a study of T cells in Graves' hyperthyroidism and ophthalmopathy (dated by TCRdb to about 2019). Regarding the study in general: Peripheral blood was collected at initial diagnosis, before any treatment. A discovery cohort of approximately 97 patients, roughly 45 with Graves' ophthalmopathy and 55 to 60 with stable Graves' hyperthyroidism, was used to find distinguishing TCR V-J signatures. Prospective prediction of ophthalmopathy was tested in an independent validation cohort consisting of 18 to 20 hyperthyroidism patients and some 16 patients who later progressed to ophthalmopathy. For training and testing, the 95 to 100 patients in the discovery cohort were randomly divided in a 7:3 ratio. The paper describes TCR Vbeta CDR3 sequencing of 140 or so peripheral blood samples, made up of 43 ophthalmopathy patients, 70 to 75 hyperthyroidism patients and some 17 progressor patients. After blood sampling, hyperthyroidism patients were treated with methimazole at a starting dose of 30 mg daily, and ophthalmopathy patients were treated with high-dose intravenous methylprednisolone. The study also compared thyroid tissue and blood T-cell repertoires from roughly six Graves' hyperthyroidism patients. Study-wide findings and limitations: In validation, the model predicted progression to ophthalmopathy with 55% to 71% sensitivity and less than 80% specificity, a median of approximately 6.7 months before onset. Sample size was not statistically predetermined, and blinding of investigators to group allocation was not performed. A 13 V-J signature model separated ophthalmopathy from stable hyperthyroidism, with just over 85% sensitivity and around 84% specificity in cross-validation and 80%/75% in testing. Most expanded thyroid clonotypes (frequency above 0.001) were also detected in blood, a finding suggesting that blood repertoires may reflect thyroid immune responses.

Points on this clonotype: No cognate antigen has been identified for it. No base qualities exist here, and no much larger clone lies one base off it.

The CDR3 holds 15 amino acids from the cysteine to the phenylalanine. Solely the CDR3 DNA is kept, with 45 bases framed from the first base. V is cut back by 6 bases and J by 2 bases, with 8 bases in the junction unmatched. The germline V gene gives CDR1 as MGHRA and CDR2 as YSYEKL. The TCR beta CDR3 regions were amplified from the RNA transcripts. For the first round of RT-PCR on the TCR CDR3, the HTBI primer set was used together with the Qiagen OneStep RT-PCR kit. Libraries were constructed in a second round of multiplex PCR, after which size selection and purification were performed. The libraries were sequenced on an Illumina HiSeq2000 using paired-end 100 bp reads. Processing in the source paper ran as follows. SOAPnuke was used to process the raw data, throwing out any read that contained adapters or uncalled bases, had a mean Phred below 15, or lacked an exact constant-primer or identifier match. High-quality paired reads were merged with COPE v1.2.5, and unique nucleotide sequences were defined as clonotypes. MiTCR v1.1 was used to align clonotypes to the IMGT TRBV, TRBD and TRBJ reference segments. The analysis included only V-J combinations with a frequency above 0.0001, which together covered roughly 99% of the repertoires. The TCS score was defined as the ratio of F50 (clonal expansion) to E x V (chaos), calculated using BLOSUM62-based TCRdist between CDR3 peptides within each V-J. Welch's t-statistics and random forest reduced just over 500 V-J features to some 14, which were used in a naive Bayes classifier (R e1071). TCRdb itself trimmed the public reads at Q25 with fastp, ran MiXCR and retained productive beta chains. Rows with a matching CDR3 protein are joined into one entry that keeps the most common DNA and genes. TCRdb's processing, not the study's, gives the V and J calls here. Within this sample are around 370,000 distinct CDR3 sequences, with under 20% of them counted one time only. The top ten clones comprise 35% to 50% of the sample.

Ophthalmopathy patients had moderately to severely active disease, with a Clinical Activity Score of 3 or more, a NOSPECS grade of 4 or more, and a disease duration of less than 3 months. Patients with uncontrolled infections, other autoimmune diseases, pregnancy or lactation were excluded. Diagnoses were established on the basis of clinical symptoms, serum thyroxine and TRAb, thyroid ultrasound, and orbital computed tomography. Ficoll-Paque density gradient centrifugation was used to isolate PBMCs from 8 to 10 ml of fresh peripheral blood. Trizol reagent was used to extract total RNA, and RNA quality was then checked on an Agilent 2100 Bioanalyzer.

The sequenced sample consisted of blood. The sequence is built from TRBV4-1 and TRBJ2-3, with TRBD2 matching 7 junction bases. The source is a man between 18 and 29 years old with Graves' ophthalmopathy. The CDR3 here reads CASRRSGATTDTQYF. In nucleotides, the sequence is TGCGCCAGCAGACGGAGCGGGGCAACCACAGATACGCAGTATTTT.